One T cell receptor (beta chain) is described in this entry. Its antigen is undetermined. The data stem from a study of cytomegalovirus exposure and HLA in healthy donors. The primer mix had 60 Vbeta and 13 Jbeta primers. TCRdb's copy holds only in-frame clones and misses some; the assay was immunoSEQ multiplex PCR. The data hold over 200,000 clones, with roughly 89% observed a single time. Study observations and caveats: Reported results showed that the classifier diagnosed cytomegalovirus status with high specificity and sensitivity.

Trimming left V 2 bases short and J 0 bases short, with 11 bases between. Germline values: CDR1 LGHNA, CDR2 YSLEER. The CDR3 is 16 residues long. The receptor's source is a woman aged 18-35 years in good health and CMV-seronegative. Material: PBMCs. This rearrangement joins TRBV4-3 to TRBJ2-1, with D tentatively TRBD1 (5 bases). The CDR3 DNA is TGCGCCAGCAGCCAATGGCAGGGCCTCTCCTACAATGAGCAGTTCTTC. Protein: CASSQWQGLSYNEQFF.